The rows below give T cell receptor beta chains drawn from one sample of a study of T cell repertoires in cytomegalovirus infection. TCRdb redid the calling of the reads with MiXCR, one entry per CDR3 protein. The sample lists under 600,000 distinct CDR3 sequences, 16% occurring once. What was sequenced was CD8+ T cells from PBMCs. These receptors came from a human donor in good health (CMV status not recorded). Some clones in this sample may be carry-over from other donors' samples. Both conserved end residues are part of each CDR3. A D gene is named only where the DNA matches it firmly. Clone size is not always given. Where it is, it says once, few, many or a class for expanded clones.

CSVDLGGPTDTQYF TGCAGCGTTGATCTGGGGGGCCCCACAGATACGCAGTATTTT - TRBJ2-3 TRBV29-1 few
CASSSPGASPLHF TGTGCCAGCAGCTCTCCTGGGGCTTCACCCCTCCACTTT - TRBJ1-6 TRBV7-9 few
CASSREGGSLNTEAFF TGCGCCAGCAGCCGGGAGGGGGGCTCCCTGAACACTGAAGCTTTCTTT - TRBJ1-1 TRBV4-1 few
CASSARGLAGGDYNEQFF TGTGCCAGCAGTGCCCGGGGACTAGCGGGCGGGGACTACAATGAGCAGTTCTTC TRBD2 TRBJ2-1 TRBV25-1 few
CASSYGPSTDTQYF TGTGCCAGCAGTTATGGTCCTAGCACAGATACGCAGTATTTT - TRBJ2-3 TRBV12-3/TRBV12-4 -
CASSSRGLSSYNSPLHF TGTGCCAGCAGCTCCCGGGGACTTAGCTCCTATAATTCACCCCTCCACTTT - TRBJ1-6 TRBV5-4 few
CASSFRTGQLIDEQFF TGTGCCAGCAGCTTCCGAACGGGGCAGTTGATCGATGAGCAGTTCTTC - TRBJ2-1 TRBV7-9 many
CASSPVPGLAGDNEQFF TGTGCCAGCAGCCCAGTACCCGGCCTAGCGGGAGACAATGAGCAGTTCTTC TRBD2 TRBJ2-1 TRBV11-2 many
CASSYGLGVQPQHF TGTGCCAGCAGTTACGGACTGGGGGTGCAGCCCCAGCATTTT - TRBJ1-5 TRBV6-6 -
CASSIGVLNIGYGYTF TGTGCCAGTAGTATAGGTGTTCTGAATATTGGCTATGGCTACACCTTC - TRBJ1-2 TRBV19 -
CASSGPLSGANVLTF TGTGCCAGCAGTGGACCACTCTCTGGGGCCAACGTCCTGACTTTC - TRBJ2-6 TRBV6-1 -
CAIPSSGPYEQYF TGTGCCATCCCTTCGTCAGGGCCATACGAGCAGTACTTC - TRBJ2-7 TRBV6-1 -
CASSPGQGIYEQYF TGTGCCAGCAGCCCAGGACAGGGAATCTACGAGCAGTACTTC TRBD1 TRBJ2-7 TRBV11-2 many
CASKGRSGQGIQPQHF TGTGCCAGCAAGGGCCGGTCGGGACAGGGGATTCAGCCCCAGCATTTT TRBD1 TRBJ1-5 TRBV7-3 many
CASSRTGWGEKLFF TGTGCCAGCAGTCGGACAGGGTGGGGTGAAAAACTGTTTTTT TRBD1 TRBJ1-4 TRBV27 few
CASSALGDSEAFF TGTGCCAGCAGCGCCTTAGGTGACAGTGAAGCTTTCTTT - TRBJ1-1 TRBV7-3 -
CASSPGRQGPYNEQFF TGTGCCAGCAGCCCCGGCCGACAGGGGCCCTACAATGAGCAGTTCTTC TRBD1 TRBJ2-1 TRBV14 few
CASSPSLGSYEQYF TGCGCCAGCAGCCCCAGCCTAGGCTCCTACGAGCAGTACTTT - TRBJ2-7 TRBV5-1 few
CSTFSGNTEAFF TGCAGTACATTCAGCGGGAACACTGAAGCTTTCTTT - TRBJ1-1 TRBV29-1 many
CSARVPDREFPLHF TGCAGTGCTAGAGTACCCGACCGTGAGTTCCCCCTCCACTTT - TRBJ1-6 TRBV20-1 few
CASSTWTSGSGDTQYF TGTGCCAGTAGTACCTGGACTAGCGGGAGTGGCGATACGCAGTATTTT TRBD2 TRBJ2-3 TRBV19 many
CASSVAMRSAVDTQYF TGTGCCAGCAGCGTAGCTATGCGATCCGCCGTTGATACGCAGTATTTT - TRBJ2-3 TRBV9 -
CASSLHMTGFNTEAFF TGTGCCAGCAGTTTACATATGACAGGGTTCAACACTGAAGCTTTCTTT TRBD1 TRBJ1-1 TRBV12-3/TRBV12-4 -
CASSLKWDQPQHF TGTGCCAGCAGCTTAAAATGGGATCAGCCCCAGCATTTT - TRBJ1-5 TRBV7-6 many
CATSATEAFF TGCGCCACCTCGGCCACTGAAGCTTTCTTT - TRBJ1-1 TRBV5-1 few
CASSLDPGGYTEAFF TGTGCCAGCAGTTTAGATCCAGGGGGGTACACTGAAGCTTTCTTT TRBD1 TRBJ1-1 TRBV27 -
CASSLGGGGGNTEAFF TGTGCCAGCAGCTTGGGCGGGGGGGGAGGCAACACTGAAGCTTTCTTT - TRBJ1-1 TRBV11-2 many
CASSLVLAGENEQFF TGTGCCAGCAGCTTGGTACTAGCGGGAGAGAATGAGCAGTTCTTC TRBD2 TRBJ2-1 TRBV5-4 many
CASSLGWGERYF TGTGCCAGCAGTTTAGGATGGGGTGAAAGGTACTTC - TRBJ2-7 TRBV12-3/TRBV12-4 many
CSVGDRGGHTEAFF TGCAGCGTTGGGGACAGGGGTGGTCACACTGAAGCTTTCTTT TRBD1 TRBJ1-1 TRBV29-1 few
CASSEEAFSGTEAFF TGTGCCAGCAGTGAAGAGGCCTTTTCGGGCACTGAAGCTTTCTTT - TRBJ1-1 TRBV2 -
CASSPAGGRGYTF TGTGCCAGCAGCCCGGCCGGGGGGAGAGGCTACACCTTC - TRBJ1-2 TRBV11-2 -
CASTSPARGTVNEQFF TGTGCCAGCACCTCCCCGGCTCGGGGGACTGTGAATGAGCAGTTCTTC - TRBJ2-1 TRBV7-9 many
CASSQDPTGVDTQYF TGTGCCAGCAGCCAAGATCCCACGGGGGTAGATACGCAGTATTTT - TRBJ2-3 TRBV4-2 -
CATNRATSGIVEQFF TGTGCCACCAACAGGGCGACTAGCGGGATCGTTGAGCAGTTCTTC TRBD2 TRBJ2-1 TRBV28 many
CASSQSRQGEIGYTF TGTGCCAGCAGCCAATCAAGACAGGGGGAGATTGGCTACACCTTC TRBD1 TRBJ1-2 TRBV7-3 many
CASSTLTPSATNEKLFF TGTGCCAGTAGTACCCTGACACCCAGTGCAACTAATGAAAAACTGTTTTTT - TRBJ1-4 TRBV19 many
CASSPRTENYEQYF TGTGCCAGCAGCCCCAGGACTGAAAACTACGAGCAGTACTTC - TRBJ2-7 TRBV9 few
CASRSNYGYTF TGTGCCAGTCGGAGTAACTATGGCTACACCTTC - TRBJ1-2 TRBV19 many
CATKGRLNTEAFF TGTGCCACCAAGGGCAGGTTGAACACTGAAGCTTTCTTT - TRBJ1-1 TRBV15 few
CSAPGTSGATETQYF TGCAGTGCCCCAGGGACTAGCGGGGCCACCGAGACCCAGTACTTC TRBD2 TRBJ2-5 TRBV20-1 -
CASSFPEGSNEKLFF TGTGCCAGCAGCTTCCCAGAGGGGAGTAATGAAAAACTGTTTTTT - TRBJ1-4 TRBV7-9 many
CASSLALGGAGQPQHF TGTGCCAGCAGCTTAGCGCTGGGGGGGGCCGGTCAGCCCCAGCATTTT - TRBJ1-5 TRBV7-9 few
CASSLQGSRETQYF TGTGCCAGCAGTTTACAGGGAAGTCGAGAGACCCAGTACTTC - TRBJ2-5 TRBV28 -
CASSSSGTGVNEQYF TGTGCCAGCAGCTCCTCCGGGACAGGGGTCAACGAGCAGTACTTC TRBD1 TRBJ2-7 TRBV7-6 many
CSVEDRASRTSGITDTQYF TGCAGCGTTGAAGATCGAGCGTCGAGGACTAGCGGGATCACAGATACGCAGTATTTT TRBD2 TRBJ2-3 TRBV29-1 -
CASSQDRILTDGIQTQYF TGTGCCAGCAGCCAAGATAGGATCCTTACGGACGGGATTCAGACCCAGTACTTC - TRBJ2-5 TRBV3-1 -
CASSVTGAGTEAFF TGTGCCAGCAGCGTCACAGGGGCGGGCACTGAAGCTTTCTTT TRBD1 TRBJ1-1 TRBV6-1 many
CASSLGLAGLFSTDTQYF TGTGCCAGCAGTTTAGGTCTAGCGGGACTTTTTAGCACAGATACGCAGTATTTT TRBD2 TRBJ2-3 TRBV28 -
CASSHRTGGMGDTQYF TGTGCCAGCAGCCACCGGACAGGGGGCATGGGAGATACGCAGTATTTT TRBD1 TRBJ2-3 TRBV5-5 -
CASSLTRLGNEQFF TGTGCCAGCAGTTTAACTAGGTTGGGCAATGAGCAGTTCTTC - TRBJ2-1 TRBV27 many
CASSYSIPRRAQPQHF TGTGCCAGCAGTTACTCGATCCCCCGCAGGGCTCAGCCCCAGCATTTT - TRBJ1-5 TRBV6-5 many
CASSPGRRDFNQPQHF TGTGCCAGTAGTCCCGGCAGGAGGGATTTCAATCAGCCCCAGCATTTT - TRBJ1-5 TRBV19 few